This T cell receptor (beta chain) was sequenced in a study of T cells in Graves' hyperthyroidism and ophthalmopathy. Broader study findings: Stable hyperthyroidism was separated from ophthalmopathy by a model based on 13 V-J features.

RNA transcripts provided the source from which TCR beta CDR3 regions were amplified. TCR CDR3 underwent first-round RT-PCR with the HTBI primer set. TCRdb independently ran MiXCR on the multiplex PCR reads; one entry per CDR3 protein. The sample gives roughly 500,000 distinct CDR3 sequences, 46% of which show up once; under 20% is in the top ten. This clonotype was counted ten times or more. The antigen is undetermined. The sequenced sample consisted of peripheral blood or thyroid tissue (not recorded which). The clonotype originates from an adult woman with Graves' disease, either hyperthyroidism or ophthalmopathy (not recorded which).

The CDR3 DNA reads TGTGCCAGCAGACAGGGAAGTTCGAACACTGAAGCTTTCTTT. Protein: CASRQGSSNTEAFF. V is TRBV6-6 and J is TRBJ1-1, with D possibly TRBD1 on 6 matching bases. V was shortened by 6 bases and J by 1 base, with 12 bases between the two germline ends. The germline CDR1 and CDR2 sequences are MNHNY and SVGAGI (reference sequence). The CDR3 is 14 amino acids.